One sample yielded the 28 T cell receptor beta chains listed below, sequenced in a study of cytomegalovirus exposure and HLA in healthy donors. Researchers ran the PCR with 60 Vbeta and 13 Jbeta primers. Clones were sequenced by immunoSEQ multiplex PCR, and TCRdb holds only the in-frame ones, with some missing. The sample lists under 90,000 clones; about 67% were seen once. Source material: PBMCs. These receptors all come from a man aged 35 to 55 in good health and CMV-seropositive.

V gene TRBV6-5 combines with J gene TRBJ2-5, with 7 bases lining up with TRBD2. Germline-derived CDR1 and CDR2 are MNHEY and SVGAGI. Trimming took 0 bases from V and 5 from J; bases not matched to a gene: 6. The CDR3 length is 15 residues. This CDR3 is CASSYSAGDWETQYF. CDR3 sequence (DNA): TGTGCCAGCAGTTACTCGGCGGGGGACTGGGAGACCCAGTACTTC.

The gene calls are TRBV5-1 and TRBJ1-5; TRBD1 might be the D (6 bases). Germline V gene sequence: CDR1 SGHRS, CDR2 YFSETQ. Trimming removed 4 bases from V and 4 bases from J, with 15 bases in between. CDR3 length: 15 amino acids. CDR3: CASSKLDSLNQPQHF. The CDR3 DNA is TGCGCCAGCAGCAAGTTGGACAGCCTTAATCAGCCCCAGCATTTT.

V and J are TRBV19 and TRBJ1-3; the D gene is possibly TRBD1 (6 bases). The germline gives CDR1 LNHDA, CDR2 SQIVND (reference sequence). The CDR3 is made up of 15 amino acids. V lost 8 bases and J lost 0, with 14 bases in between. The CDR3 sequence is CASRTRDISGNTIYF. CDR3 bases: TGTGCCAGTCGGACCCGGGACATCTCTGGAAACACCATATATTTT.

This chain connects TRBV5-4 to TRBJ2-4; 7 positions agree with TRBD1. CDR1 SGHNT and CDR2 YYREEE come from the germline V gene (reference sequence). The CDR3 length is 14 residues. V was pared by 5 bases and J by 8 bases, with 10 bases of the junction left unmatched. The CDR3 sequence is CASSRRDSLDIQYF. The DNA of the CDR3 is TGTGCCAGCAGTCGCCGGGACAGCTTGGACATTCAGTACTTC. Combining the CDR3 with reference TRBV5-4 and TRBJ2-4 gives the whole variable domain ETGVTQSPTHLIKTRGQQVTLRCSSQSGHNTVSWYQQALGQGPQFIFQYYREEENGRGNFPPRFSGLQFPNYSSELNVNALELDDSALYLCASSRRDSLDIQYFGAGTRLSVL.

The V and J genes are TRBV7-6 and TRBJ1-1; no clear D. The CDR3 extends over 14 amino acids. The germline V gene has CDR1 SGHVS and CDR2 FNYEAQ. V lost 4 bases and J 0 bases, leaving 9 bases between the germline ends. CDR3 in amino acids: CASSSTTMNTEAFF. The DNA for the CDR3 is TGTGCCAGCAGCTCGACGACAATGAACACTGAAGCTTTCTTT. Combining the CDR3 with reference TRBV7-6 and TRBJ1-1 gives the whole variable domain GAGVSQSPRYKVTKRGQDVALRCDPISGHVSLYWYRQALGQGPEFLTYFNYEAQQDKSGLPNDRFSAERPEGSISTLTIQRTEQRDSAMYRCASSSTTMNTEAFFGQGTRLTVV.

The V gene is TRBV6-4, the J gene TRBJ1-1; D ambiguous. The length of the CDR3 is 13 residues. Germline lookup yields CDR1 MRHNA and CDR2 SNTAGT. The V gene lost 4 bases and the J gene lost 4 bases, with 10 bases spanning the gap. The CDR3 loop is CASSVQEGTEAFF. The CDR3 coding sequence is TGTGCCAGCAGTGTGCAGGAGGGCACTGAAGCTTTCTTT.

The chain joins TRBV6-5 to TRBJ2-7, with D possibly TRBD2 on 6 matching bases. The V end lost 6 bases, the J end lost 2 bases, and 14 bases lay between the germline ends. This CDR3 region has 14 residues. In germline, CDR1 is MNHEY, CDR2 SVGAGI. The CDR3 sequence: CASSRTGEPYEQYF. The CDR3 DNA reads TGTGCCAGCAGCCGGACGGGGGAGCCCTACGAGCAGTACTTC.

This chain connects TRBV20-1 to TRBJ1-2, with D possibly TRBD1 on 6 matching bases. Trimming cost V 8 bases and J 10 bases, with 17 bases left between them. This CDR3 spans 11 amino acids. Germline CDR1 is DFQATT and CDR2 is SNEGSKA (reference sequence). CDR3 DNA sequence: TGCAGTTTAGGGACACCCTGGGACTACACCTTC. This encodes CSLGTPWDYTF.

The chain carries TRBV18 and TRBJ2-5, with TRBD1 matching over 7 bases. Per germline, CDR1 KGHSH and CDR2 LQKENI. CDR3 size: 15 residues. V trimming: 2 bases; J trimming: 2 bases; junction bases outside the gene matches: 5. The CDR3 reads CASSPRSGGQETQYF. The DNA of the CDR3 is TGTGCCAGCTCACCAAGGTCAGGGGGACAAGAGACCCAGTACTTC. Variable domain in full (rest from reference TRBV18 and TRBJ2-5): NAGVMQNPRHLVRRRGQEARLRCSPMKGHSHVYWYRQLPEEGLKFMVYLQKENIIDESGMPKERFSAEFPKEGPSILRIQQVVRGDSAAYFCASSPRSGGQETQYFGPGTRLLVL.

The chain couples TRBV6-6 to TRBJ1-1, with D unclear. Per germline, CDR1 MNHNY and CDR2 SVGAGI (reference sequence). The V end lost 7 bases, the J end lost 2 bases, and 5 bases lay between the germline ends. There are 11 residues in the CDR3. In nucleotides, the CDR3 is TGTGCCAGCAACCTAAACACTGAAGCTTTCTTT. It yields the protein CASNLNTEAFF.

This chain links TRBV30 with TRBJ2-3; weak D call: TRBD1 (6 bases). Germline CDR1 GTSNPN, CDR2 SVGIG (reference sequence). Trimming pared 4 bases from V and 6 bases from J, leaving 14 bases between. The CDR3 is 13 residues long. CDR3 loop: CAWTSTGPDTQYF. CDR3 DNA: TGTGCCTGGACCTCAACAGGGCCCGATACGCAGTATTTT.

The chain joins TRBV6-5 to TRBJ1-1; D gene uncertain. The length of the CDR3 is 14 residues. The germline V gene encodes CDR1 MNHEY and CDR2 SVGAGI. Trimming stripped 6 bases from V and 3 bases from J, with 14 bases between. The CDR3 nucleotides are TGTGCCAGCAGCCTCCGGGGAGCGGACACTGAAGCTTTCTTT. Translated, it gives CASSLRGADTEAFF.

The chain links TRBV29-1 to TRBJ1-1; D remains ambiguous. The CDR3 runs to 11 residues. The V end was cut by 4 bases, the J end by 3 bases, with 6 bases between. CDR1 and CDR2 from the germline V gene are SQVTM and ANQGSEA. In nucleotides, the CDR3 is TGCAGCGTTGCCGGGTACACTGAAGCTTTCTTT. The encoded protein is CSVAGYTEAFF.

In this sample, this clone turned up a few times. This chain joins TRBV4-2 and TRBJ2-3; 11 nucleotides align to TRBD2. The length of the CDR3 is 17 residues. In germline, CDR1 is LGHNA, CDR2 YNFKEQ. Trimming cost V 0 bases and J 6 bases; bases outside gene matches: 8. The CDR3 DNA sequence: TGTGCCAGCAGCCAAGAGGGACTAGCGGCCCCGACTGATACGCAGTATTTT. It is translated as CASSQEGLAAPTDTQYF.

The chain uses TRBV5-5 and TRBJ2-1, with D possibly matching TRBD2 (6 bases). The CDR3 runs 18 residues. Germline V lookup: CDR1 SGHKS, CDR2 YYEKEE (reference sequence). Trimming shortened V by 6 bases and J by 2 bases, and 24 bases separated the two germline ends. The CDR3 is CASTQEGLQDLTYNEQFF. CDR3 in DNA: TGTGCCAGCACACAGGAGGGCTTACAGGATCTTACCTACAATGAGCAGTTCTTC.

The genes are TRBV15 and TRBJ2-6; D ambiguous. Deletions cut 8 bases from V and 2 bases from J, with 13 bases between. The CDR3 consists of 15 residues. Looked up from germline, CDR1 is LNHNV and CDR2 is YYDKDF (reference sequence). The CDR3 bases are TGTGCCACCCGCGCTCCAGGCGCTGGGGCCAACGTCCTGACTTTC. The encoded protein is CATRAPGAGANVLTF.

V gene TRBV28 combines with J gene TRBJ1-2; TRBD1 might be the D (6 bases). The CDR3 has 14 residues. Trimming pared 5 bases from V and 3 bases from J, leaving 13 bases between. Germline V gives CDR1 MDHEN, CDR2 SYDVKM. CDR3 residues: CASSAQGTDYGYTF. As DNA, the CDR3 is TGTGCCAGCAGTGCCCAGGGGACGGACTATGGCTACACCTTC.

Here the CDR3 reads CASRETDSSYEQYF. CDR3 nucleotide sequence: TGTGCCAGCAGGGAAACGGACAGCTCCTACGAGCAGTACTTC. V and J are TRBV2 and TRBJ2-7, with D possibly TRBD1 on 6 matching bases. Germline CDR1 reads SNHLY; CDR2 reads FYNNEI. The CDR3 loop spans 14 amino acids. Trimming removed 6 bases from V and 0 bases from J, with 12 bases in between.

In regard to this clone: A junction boundary mismatches the germline segment, possibly from a read error. Other DNA sequences from this sample encode an identical CDR3 as well. The chain uses TRBV4-1 and TRBJ1-4; 7 bases line up with TRBD1. Germline CDR1 and CDR2: MGHRA and YSYEKL. CDR3 length: 15 residues. The CDR3 bases are TGCGCTAGCAGCCCGGACAGGTCAACTAATGAAAAACTGTTTTTT. Amino acid sequence: CASSPDRSTNEKLFF.

A word on this clone: Other DNA sequences from this sample encode an identical CDR3 as well. The J gene is TRBJ1-1, the V gene TRBV7-3, with D tentatively TRBD1 (6 bases). The CDR3 sequence is 14 residues long. V was pared by 2 bases and J by 4 bases, with 11 bases between. The germline V gene has CDR1 SGHTA and CDR2 FQGTGA. The CDR3 sequence is CASSLGRGATEAFF. CDR3 sequence (DNA): TGTGCCAGCAGCTTAGGGCGGGGGGCCACTGAAGCTTTCTTT. The complete variable domain, with remaining parts taken from reference TRBV7-3 and TRBJ1-1, reads GAGVSQTPSNKVTEKGKYVELRCDPISGHTALYWYRQSLGQGPEFLIYFQGTGAADDSGLPNDRFFAVRPEGSVSTLKIQRTERGDSAVYLCASSLGRGATEAFFGQGTRLTVV.

The V gene is TRBV6-5, the J gene TRBJ2-7, with D hard to call. Germline assignment: CDR1 MNHEY and CDR2 SVGAGI. The V end was cut by 0 bases, the J end by 3 bases, with 9 bases between. This CDR3 contains 14 residues. The CDR3 protein is CASSYSPTGYEQYF. The CDR3 DNA is TGTGCCAGCAGTTACTCCCCGACGGGCTACGAGCAGTACTTC.

The V and J genes are TRBV4-2 and TRBJ2-3, with 9 bases identical to TRBD1. Germline loops: CDR1 LGHNA, CDR2 YNFKEQ. J was trimmed by 2 bases and V by 1 base; bases with no gene match: 4. CDR3 length equals 16 residues. The CDR3: CASSQGRTGATDTQYF. CDR3 bases: TGTGCCAGCAGCCAAGGAAGGACAGGGGCCACAGATACGCAGTATTTT.

The chain couples TRBV7-3 to TRBJ2-2, with D uncertain. Deletions cut 8 bases from V and 0 bases from J, with 16 bases between. The CDR3 runs to 16 residues. The V gene's germline CDR1 is SGHTA and CDR2 FQGTGA. CDR3 DNA: TGTGCCAGCCAGGCCCCGTCCATCACGAACACCGGGGAGCTGTTTTTT. This translates into CASQAPSITNTGELFF.

The chain is built from TRBV27 and TRBJ2-1; D remains ambiguous. This CDR3 spans 11 amino acids. Germline loops: CDR1 MNHEY, CDR2 SMNVEV (reference sequence). Trimming shortened V by 7 bases and J by 6 bases, and 7 bases separated the two germline ends. The CDR3 reads CASTLLNEQFF. In DNA form, the CDR3 reads TGTGCCAGCACCCTCCTCAATGAGCAGTTCTTC.

CDR3 region: CAWSVQIRTEAFF. For the CDR3, the DNA is TGTGCCTGGAGTGTACAGATTAGGACTGAAGCTTTCTTT. The gene calls are TRBV30 and TRBJ1-1, with no clear D. Germline CDR1 reads GTSNPN; CDR2 reads SVGIG (reference sequence). The CDR3 loop spans 13 amino acids. Trimming pared 0 bases from V and 5 bases from J, leaving 10 bases between.

The chain employs TRBV4-1 and TRBJ1-5, with D tentatively TRBD1 (5 bases). The CDR3 contains 14 residues. Germline V gives CDR1 MGHRA, CDR2 YSYEKL. V was shortened by 0 bases and J by 9 bases, with 12 bases between the two germline ends. CDR3 coding DNA: TGCGCCAGCAGCCAAGAAGGCCAGGGTGGGCCCCAGCATTTT. The encoded protein is CASSQEGQGGPQHF.

This clone was counted a single time. This chain connects TRBV28 to TRBJ1-1, with 8 bases identical to TRBD1. Germline CDR1 and CDR2: MDHEN and SYDVKM. V shed 3 bases and J 4 bases; nucleotides not matched to a gene: 4. This CDR3 has 14 amino acids. The CDR3 nucleotides read TGTGCCAGCAGTTTGGACAGGGACGGCACTGAAGCTTTCTTT. Amino acids: CASSLDRDGTEAFF.

The V gene is TRBV5-1, the J gene TRBJ2-2, with TRBD1 as a possible D gene (6 bases). Trimming left V 1 base short and J 6 bases short, with 10 bases between. This CDR3 region has 14 residues. Germline V CDR1 and CDR2: SGHRS, YFSETQ. CDR3 DNA: TGCGCCAGCAGCTTGATACAGGGATCCGGGGAGCTGTTTTTT. Translated, it gives CASSLIQGSGELFF.